Listed below are T cell receptor beta chains from one sample, sequenced in a study of early T cells in non-severe SARS-CoV-2 infection. TCRdb passed the 5' RACE reads through MiXCR, listing each CDR3 protein once. In the table there are tens of thousands of distinct CDR3 sequences, approximately 14% of which are singletons. The sequenced material came from whole blood. All receptors come from an adult who was a healthcare worker with PCR-confirmed SARS-CoV-2 infection or an uninfected control (not recorded which). Both conserved end residues are part of each CDR3.

J gene: TRBJ1-5; V gene: TRBV7-2; CDR3 protein: CASSLRGQDNQPQHF
J gene: TRBJ2-5; V gene: TRBV11-2; CDR3 protein: CASSLDLVAGKKTQYF
J gene: TRBJ2-2; V gene: TRBV24-1; CDR3 protein: CATSDLTGAANTGELFF
J gene: TRBJ2-2; V gene: TRBV2; CDR3 protein: CASSEEGMNTGELFF
J gene: TRBJ1-1; V gene: TRBV30; CDR3 protein: CAWRIDRNTEAFF
J gene: TRBJ2-4; V gene: TRBV6-1; CDR3 protein: CASTQDTGDSPNIQYF
J gene: TRBJ1-1; V gene: TRBV10-3; CDR3 protein: CAISERRDMNTEAFF
J gene: TRBJ1-2; V gene: TRBV19; CDR3 protein: CASSIRSDYGYTF
J gene: TRBJ2-1; V gene: TRBV11-2; CDR3 protein: CASQRPTYNEQFF
J gene: TRBJ1-4; V gene: TRBV27; CDR3 protein: CASSNPGHLNEKLFF
J gene: TRBJ1-2; V gene: TRBV10-3; CDR3 protein: CAISEVQAKGYTF
J gene: TRBJ2-7; V gene: TRBV9; CDR3 protein: CASSHGQGISYEQYF
J gene: TRBJ2-7; V gene: TRBV28; CDR3 protein: CASRTLYEQYF
J gene: TRBJ2-7; V gene: TRBV28; CDR3 protein: CASSQAGKEQYF
J gene: TRBJ1-1; V gene: TRBV18; CDR3 protein: CASSPDRPTEAFF
J gene: TRBJ2-5; V gene: TRBV20-1; CDR3 protein: CSARDPASGQGFSETQYF
J gene: TRBJ1-1; V gene: TRBV5-6; CDR3 protein: CASSFTGRGAEAFF
J gene: TRBJ2-3; V gene: TRBV5-1; CDR3 protein: CASSPEGQGPDTQYF
J gene: TRBJ1-3; V gene: TRBV7-8; CDR3 protein: CASSRGTPGNTIYF
J gene: TRBJ2-1; V gene: TRBV19; CDR3 protein: CASSGQVLYNEQFF
J gene: TRBJ1-6; V gene: TRBV27; CDR3 protein: CASSLFSGDSSPLHF
J gene: TRBJ1-4; V gene: TRBV6-2/TRBV6-3; CDR3 protein: CASSRDRTPNEKLFF
J gene: TRBJ1-6; V gene: TRBV15; CDR3 protein: CATSRDLGGYSPLHF
J gene: TRBJ2-1; V gene: TRBV5-1; CDR3 protein: CASSLIAGVYNEQFF
J gene: TRBJ1-6; V gene: TRBV11-2; CDR3 protein: CASSSDRGTYSPLHF
J gene: TRBJ2-7; V gene: TRBV20-1; CDR3 protein: CSARDKSTGGAEVNF
J gene: TRBJ2-3; V gene: TRBV18; CDR3 protein: CASSLGTAPDTQYF
J gene: TRBJ1-6; V gene: TRBV27; CDR3 protein: CASSPTGNNSPLHF
J gene: TRBJ1-1; V gene: TRBV9; CDR3 protein: CASSVGPVGNTEAFF
J gene: TRBJ1-4; V gene: TRBV7-9; CDR3 protein: CASSRGDRGKLFF
J gene: TRBJ2-2; V gene: TRBV28; CDR3 protein: CASSLYNTGELFF
J gene: TRBJ2-1; V gene: TRBV12-3/TRBV12-4; CDR3 protein: CASRTGTIYNEQFF
J gene: TRBJ2-3; V gene: TRBV28; CDR3 protein: CASTLTSGADTQYF
J gene: TRBJ2-2; V gene: TRBV6-5; CDR3 protein: CASSRPTSAGGELFF
J gene: TRBJ1-2; V gene: TRBV29-1; CDR3 protein: CSVLPTNYGYTF
J gene: TRBJ2-3; V gene: TRBV29-1; CDR3 protein: CSVSPGRTTDTQYF
J gene: TRBJ2-6; V gene: TRBV20-1; CDR3 protein: CSARVTGKYSGANVLTF
J gene: TRBJ2-2; V gene: TRBV12-3/TRBV12-4; CDR3 protein: CANGSDRLTGELFF
J gene: TRBJ2-7; V gene: TRBV20-1; CDR3 protein: CSARVPSGFSYEQYF
J gene: TRBJ1-4; V gene: TRBV20-1; CDR3 protein: CSARSYQDEKLFF
J gene: TRBJ2-5; V gene: TRBV20-1; CDR3 protein: CSARDRGPQETQYF
J gene: TRBJ2-7; V gene: TRBV18; CDR3 protein: CASSGDTYYEQYF
J gene: TRBJ1-3; V gene: TRBV12-3/TRBV12-4; CDR3 protein: CASSFYGSFIF